A selection of T cell receptor beta chains follows, all from one sample in a study. TCRdb re-called the 5' RACE reads with MiXCR, one entry per CDR3 protein. This repertoire shows over 8,000 distinct CDR3 sequences, 65% to 70% found once; its top ten account for 4.3%. The sequenced material came from tumor-infiltrating naive CD4+ T cells sorted from the breast tumor. Receptors originate from a female donor with breast cancer. Both conserved end residues are part of each CDR3. Each record gives: D gene, clone size, V gene, J gene, CDR3 DNA, CDR3 protein. The D gene is left open where the match is weak. Rows may omit the clone size; those that give it use once, few, many or a size class.

TRBD1	few	TRBV5-1	TRBJ2-7	TGCGCCAGCAGCCGTCCCGGGACAGAGAACTACGAGCAGTACTTC	CASSRPGTENYEQYF
NA	NA	TRBV3-1	TRBJ1-3	TGTGCCAGCGATCAAGGGCGGGGGTCAGCTGGAAACACCATATATTTT	CASDQGRGSAGNTIYF
TRBD2	NA	TRBV27	TRBJ2-1	TGTGCCAGCAGCCTGACGCGGGAGGCTAACAATGAGCAGTTCTTC	CASSLTREANNEQFF
NA	NA	TRBV9	TRBJ2-2	TGTGCCAGCAGCGTCGAACAGGGAATCGGGGAGCTGTTTTTT	CASSVEQGIGELFF
NA	NA	TRBV7-8	TRBJ2-5	TGTGCCAGCAGCTTAGAGGCGCGGGGCATGGAGACCCAGTACTTC	CASSLEARGMETQYF
TRBD1	few	TRBV7-9	TRBJ1-2	TGTGCCAGCAGCTTCCTACAGGGGAGCTATGGCTACACCTTC	CASSFLQGSYGYTF
NA	NA	TRBV20-1	TRBJ2-5	TGCAGTGCTGGTCTCGTTGGGTCAGAGACCCAGTACTTC	CSAGLVGSETQYF
NA	NA	TRBV12-3/TRBV12-4	TRBJ2-1	TGTGCCAGCAGTCCCGAAGGCCTCAATGAGCAGTTCTTC	CASSPEGLNEQFF
TRBD1	NA	TRBV29-1	TRBJ2-7	TGCAGCGTTCTCCCCGGGACAGGGTCCCACGAGCAGTACTTC	CSVLPGTGSHEQYF
TRBD2	NA	TRBV15	TRBJ2-3	TGTGCCACCAGCAGAGGGGGACTATCCACAGATACGCAGTATTTT	CATSRGGLSTDTQYF
NA	NA	TRBV7-9	TRBJ1-2	TGTGCCAGCAGCTTGGGCAACTATGGCTACACCTTC	CASSLGNYGYTF
TRBD2	NA	TRBV3-1	TRBJ2-1	TGTGCCAGCAGCCAAGAGTACGACCGGGAGGGCCCTCATGAGCAGTTCTTC	CASSQEYDREGPHEQFF
TRBD2	once	TRBV5-1	TRBJ2-1	TGCGCCAGCAGCCCTGAAGTGAGCGGGGGGTACAATGAGCAGTTCTTC	CASSPEVSGGYNEQFF
NA	NA	TRBV4-2	TRBJ2-2	TGTGCCAGCAGCCAAGATGTCAGTTCCGGGGAGCTGTTTTTT	CASSQDVSSGELFF
TRBD2	NA	TRBV20-1	TRBJ2-7	TGCAGTGTGCTAGCGGGAGGCAAGGACGAGCAGTACTTC	CSVLAGGKDEQYF
NA	NA	TRBV7-9	TRBJ2-5	TGCGCCAGCAGCGCACAGGGTGTCGAGACCCAGTACTTC	CASSAQGVETQYF
TRBD2	few	TRBV7-6	TRBJ2-1	TGTGCCAGCAAGGCAGCGGGAGGGCCGGCCTCCTACAATGAGCAGTTCTTC	CASKAAGGPASYNEQFF
TRBD1	NA	TRBV4-1	TRBJ1-6	TGCGCCAGCAGCCAAGATCGTCAGGGGGGACAGGGCGCAAATTCACCCCTCCACTTT	CASSQDRQGGQGANSPLHF
TRBD1	NA	TRBV5-1	TRBJ1-1	TGCGCCAGCAGCCAGGACAGGGTGCCTTTCTTT	CASSQDRVPFF
NA	NA	TRBV5-1	TRBJ2-5	TGCGCCAGCAGCTCGGACAGAGGACGGGTGGAGACCCAGTACTTC	CASSSDRGRVETQYF
TRBD1	NA	TRBV10-3	TRBJ1-1	TGTGCCATCAGTAGGGACAGGAACACTGAAGCTTTCTTT	CAISRDRNTEAFF
NA	NA	TRBV5-1	TRBJ2-3	TGCGCCAGCAGCTTCCAGGGGGGTAGCACAGATACGCAGTATTTT	CASSFQGGSTDTQYF
NA	NA	TRBV29-1	TRBJ2-1	TGCAGCGTAGATGGGCAGTTCTCCTACAATGAGCAGTTCTTC	CSVDGQFSYNEQFF
TRBD1	NA	TRBV4-1	TRBJ2-2	TGCGCCAGCAGCCAACCCGGACAGGAGGTCACCGGGGAGCTGTTTTTT	CASSQPGQEVTGELFF
NA	NA	TRBV10-3	TRBJ2-2	TGTGCCATCAGAGAAGGGAGCGTCTTCGGTGGGGAGCTGTTTTTT	CAIREGSVFGGELFF
NA	NA	TRBV30	TRBJ1-1	TGTGCCTGGATGTCGGGACACACCACTGAAGCTTTCTTT	CAWMSGHTTEAFF
NA	NA	TRBV20-1	TRBJ2-1	TGCAGTGCTAGAGACGAGGGACCTAGCCTGGGGCAGTTCTTC	CSARDEGPSLGQFF
NA	NA	TRBV7-9	TRBJ1-1	TGTGCCAGCAGCTCCGCCGGGGGAAATACTGAAGCTTTCTTT	CASSSAGGNTEAFF
TRBD2	NA	TRBV20-1	TRBJ2-1	TGCAGTGCTACTCGGGGGGGGGCCTACAATGAGCAGTTCTTC	CSATRGGAYNEQFF
NA	NA	TRBV20-1	TRBJ1-1	TGCAGTGCCACGTCCGGGGCACGGCTGAACACTGAAGCTTTCTTT	CSATSGARLNTEAFF
NA	NA	TRBV12-3/TRBV12-4	TRBJ2-7	TGTGCCAGCAGTTTAGTGGGGGATGTGGAGCAGTACTTC	CASSLVGDVEQYF
NA	few	TRBV20-1	TRBJ2-7	TGCAGTGCACCCGCTCGGGGGACCTTCTCCTACGAGCAGTACTTC	CSAPARGTFSYEQYF
NA	NA	TRBV7-6	TRBJ1-4	TGTGCCAGCAGCTCCGGGCGCTATCTGCTTTTT	CASSSGRYLLF
TRBD1	NA	TRBV6-5	TRBJ2-7	TGTGCCAGCAGTACAGGACAGGGGGCCTTGTACTTC	CASSTGQGALYF
NA	NA	TRBV12-3/TRBV12-4	TRBJ1-2	TGTGCCAGCAGTGCCAGGGGTAGCTACACCTTC	CASSARGSYTF
NA	NA	TRBV20-1	TRBJ1-2	TGCAGTGCTAGGATCCCTCGACAGGCCGGCTACACCTTC	CSARIPRQAGYTF
TRBD2	NA	TRBV6-5	TRBJ2-1	TGTGCCACCCGGACTAGCGGGGGCTTACATGGTGAGCAGTTCTTC	CATRTSGGLHGEQFF
NA	once	TRBV5-1	TRBJ2-7	TGCGCCAGCAGCTTTATGAGGGGGATACACCCTCGGGCGGCCCACGAGCAGTACTTC	CASSFMRGIHPRAAHEQYF
TRBD2	NA	TRBV20-1	TRBJ2-7	TGCAGTGCTAGAGGCATCCCGGGACTAGCACCCTACGAGCAGTACTTC	CSARGIPGLAPYEQYF
TRBD2	NA	TRBV10-3	TRBJ2-1	TGCGCCAGCAGTCGGGGGGTTAGCTCCTACAATGAGCAGTTCTTC	CASSRGVSSYNEQFF